The following is a T cell receptor beta chain sequence with its context. Its antigen is currently unknown. Possible read error: a much larger clone is one base away. The data stem from a study of molecular identifiers for immune sequencing clone quantification. Whole-study findings and limits: Clones above 20 RNA copies contained over 98% of effector molecules but under 1% of naive ones.

CDR3 length: 14 amino acids. The germline CDR1 and CDR2 sequences are MNHEY and SMNVEV (reference sequence). Libraries of naive CD8 cells were prepared from around 20,000 to 1,000,000 sorted cells using 10%, 30% or 50% RNA. Methods described previously, with TCR primers listed, were used for bulk TCR libraries. TCRdb fed the PCR reads into MiXCR, producing one record per CDR3 protein. The sample shows about 640,000 distinct CDR3 sequences, about 20% of them seen only once. The V gene is TRBV27, the J gene TRBJ2-7; 14 nucleotides agree with TRBD2. The receptor's source is a human donor in good health. Some libraries in this study had Jurkat cell RNA spiked in. What was sequenced was naive CD8+ T cells from blood, with Jurkat cell RNA spiked in. The subset is: FACS-sorted CD8+CD4-CCR7+CD45RA+ naive T cells. This CDR3 is CASSPGLAGVEQHF. CDR3 sequence (DNA): TGTGCCAGCAGTCCGGGACTAGCGGGAGTCGAGCAGCACTTC.